This passage covers 10 T cell receptor beta chains from one sample sequenced in a study of T cells in localized non-small cell lung cancer. The assay was immunoSEQ multiplex PCR, and TCRdb's table has in-frame clones only and misses some. Here the sample spans around 40,000 clones, about 86% being singletons. Sequencing used peripheral blood, obtained before any cancer treatment. Receptors were obtained from a woman aged 18-49 years with stage III lung adenocarcinoma.

This chain uses TRBV4-1 with TRBJ2-7; a possible D gene is TRBD2 (6 bases). Germline V lookup: CDR1 MGHRA, CDR2 YSYEKL. The CDR3 totals 14 residues. V gave up 5 bases and J gave up 7 bases, with 18 bases separating them. The CDR3 reads CASSAPLGRGEQYF. CDR3 in DNA: TGCGCCAGCAGCGCGCCATTGGGGCGGGGTGAGCAGTACTTC.

In its sample, this clone was seen a few times. V and J are TRBV6-4 and TRBJ1-5; D ambiguous. V was cut by 7 bases and J by 6 bases, with 10 bases left in between. CDR1 MRHNA and CDR2 SNTAGT come from the germline V gene. The CDR3 length is 12 residues. In nucleotides, the CDR3 is TGTGCCAGCATCGTATCGACTCAGCCCCAGCATTTT. Translated: CASIVSTQPQHF.

In DNA form, the CDR3 reads TGCGCCAGCAGCCAAGCGGGGGGGATAGGTGTAGATACGCAGTATTTT. Translating it yields CASSQAGGIGVDTQYF. V and J are TRBV4-1 and TRBJ2-3; 8 bases map to TRBD2. J was trimmed by 5 bases and V by 1 base; bases with no gene match: 8. Per germline, CDR1 MGHRA and CDR2 YSYEKL. The CDR3 has 16 amino acids.

The CDR3 DNA is TGTGCCAGCAGCTTCGATCCGAGCTACGAGCAGTACTTC. Translating it yields CASSFDPSYEQYF. V and J are TRBV7-3 and TRBJ2-7; D unresolved. Germline V CDR1 and CDR2: SGHTA, FQGTGA. CDR3 size: 13 residues. V gave up 3 bases and J gave up 3 bases, with 9 bases separating them.

The chain couples TRBV29-1 to TRBJ2-1; D call uncertain. Looked up from germline, CDR1 is SQVTM and CDR2 is ANQGSEA. V was shortened by 7 bases and J by 5 bases, with 15 bases between the two germline ends. This CDR3 is built from 13 residues. Written as DNA, the CDR3 is TGCAGCGGCGCCGGGCCCATTAACAATGAGCAGTTCTTC. It encodes CSGAGPINNEQFF.

This sequence joins TRBV5-1 and TRBJ1-1; perhaps TRBD1 as D (5 bases). The CDR3 has 14 residues. Germline lookup yields CDR1 SGHRS and CDR2 YFSETQ. Trimming stripped 4 bases from V and 8 bases from J, with 18 bases between. CDR3 residues: CASSPGDVKSEAFF. For the CDR3, the DNA is TGCGCCAGCAGCCCCGGGGACGTCAAGTCCGAAGCTTTCTTT.

This chain links TRBV2 with TRBJ2-5, with 7 bases matching TRBD1. J lost 2 bases, V lost 4 bases, and 13 bases had no gene match. From germline, CDR1 is SNHLY and CDR2 FYNNEI. The CDR3 is made up of 17 amino acids. DNA of the CDR3: TGTGCCAGCAGTGTACGGGACAGAAGGATGAGGCAAGAGACCCAGTACTTC. Translating gives CASSVRDRRMRQETQYF.

This clone was recorded only once. V is TRBV7-6 and J is TRBJ2-3; TRBD1 aligns across 8 bases. The CDR3 extends over 16 amino acids. The V gene end was trimmed by 5 bases and the J gene end by 4 bases; junction bases not matched to a gene: 11. The germline CDR1 and CDR2 sequences are SGHVS and FNYEAQ. The CDR3 spells CASSGSNGQGADTQYF. In nucleotides, the CDR3 is TGTGCCAGCAGCGGCTCGAATGGACAGGGAGCAGATACGCAGTATTTT.

The rearrangement uses TRBV2 and TRBJ1-4; possibly TRBD1 for D (6 bases). CDR3 length: 12 residues. Trimming cost V 8 bases and J 7 bases, with 11 bases left between them. CDR1 SNHLY and CDR2 FYNNEI come from the germline V gene. DNA for the CDR3: TGTGCCAGCGGTCACAGGGTTGAAAAACTGTTTTTT. This encodes CASGHRVEKLFF.

V is TRBV6-1 and J is TRBJ2-7, with D uncertain. V was shortened by 2 bases and J by 7 bases, with 9 bases between the two germline ends. CDR3 length equals 12 residues. Germline lookup yields CDR1 MNHNS and CDR2 SASEGT. Here the CDR3 reads CASSERDREQYF. CDR3 coding DNA: TGTGCCAGCAGTGAAAGGGATAGGGAGCAGTACTTC.